These 26 T cell receptor beta chains came from one sample sequenced in a study of cytomegalovirus exposure and HLA in healthy donors. A multiplex PCR was run with 60 Vbeta primers and 13 Jbeta primers. Clones were read by immunoSEQ multiplex PCR, and TCRdb kept only the in-frame ones, dropping some. The table lists fewer than 150,000 clones, over 15% of them singletons. The sequencing sample was made of PBMCs. Receptors originate from a woman aged 18-35 years in good health and CMV-seronegative.

In its sample, this clone was seen a few times. The chain links TRBV30 to TRBJ2-1, with D uncertain. The V and J ends lost 4 bases and 3 bases respectively, with 10 bases between them. Germline values: CDR1 GTSNPN, CDR2 SVGIG (reference sequence). This CDR3 is built from 13 residues. CDR3: CAWKSPGYNEQFF. The CDR3 DNA follows: TGTGCCTGGAAATCACCGGGCTACAATGAGCAGTTCTTC.

This clone was counted a few times. The chain has TRBV4-2 and TRBJ2-3; 9 nucleotides line up with TRBD2. This CDR3 is 16 amino acids long. CDR1 is LGHNA, CDR2 YNFKEQ, per germline. The ends lost 0 bases at V and 4 bases at J; junction bases unmatched: 5. The CDR3: CASSQERSGGSDTQYF. In DNA form, the CDR3 reads TGTGCCAGCAGCCAAGAGAGGAGCGGGGGGTCAGATACGCAGTATTTT.

This clone was observed a handful of times. This chain connects TRBV7-9 to TRBJ2-7; no clear D. CDR1 is SEHNR, CDR2 FQNEAQ, per germline (reference sequence). The CDR3 sequence is 12 residues long. V lost 2 bases and J lost 6, with 8 bases in between. The CDR3 DNA follows: TGTGCCAGCAGCTTAACTGTCTCCGAGCAGTACTTC. It specifies CASSLTVSEQYF.

The chain links TRBV5-1 to TRBJ2-1, with 13 bases aligning to TRBD2. The germline CDR1 and CDR2 sequences are SGHRS and YFSETQ. The V gene end was trimmed by 0 bases and the J gene end by 8 bases; junction bases not matched to a gene: 2. CDR3 length: 15 amino acids. The CDR3 sequence: CASSLGTSGRDEQFF. The CDR3 coding sequence is TGCGCCAGCAGCTTGGGGACTAGCGGGAGAGATGAGCAGTTCTTC.

J is TRBJ2-5 and V is TRBV7-9; 7 positions agree with TRBD2. The CDR3 has 15 residues. Germline V CDR1 and CDR2: SEHNR, FQNEAQ (reference sequence). J was trimmed by 1 base and V by 5 bases; bases with no gene match: 7. The CDR3 reads CASSPGRTSQETQYF. The CDR3 DNA reads as TGTGCCAGCAGCCCCGGGCGGACTAGCCAAGAGACCCAGTACTTC. Looking up the rest from reference TRBV7-9 and TRBJ2-5 gives the full variable domain: DTGVSQNPRHKITKRGQNVTFRCDPISEHNRLYWYRQTLGQGPEFLTYFQNEAQLEKSRLLSDRFSAERPKGSFSTLEIQRTEQGDSAMYLCASSPGRTSQETQYFGPGTRLLVL.

The chain uses TRBV15 and TRBJ1-1; D remains unclear. V lost 0 bases and J lost 6, with 17 bases in between. From germline, CDR1 is LNHNV and CDR2 YYDKDF (reference sequence). The CDR3 spans 16 residues. As DNA, the CDR3 is TGTGCCACCAGCAGAGATCTGGCCGCTAGTCGCGCTGAAGCTTTCTTT. Translating it yields CATSRDLAASRAEAFF.

There are a few counts of this clone. The V call is TRBV28, the J call TRBJ2-7; TRBD1 is a possible D gene (7 bases). V lost 2 bases to trimming and J lost 4 bases, with 18 bases between them. Per germline, CDR1 MDHEN and CDR2 SYDVKM. There are 16 residues in the CDR3. CDR3 coding DNA: TGTGCCAGCAGTTTACCTAGCGCCGGGACAGCTTACGAGCAGTACTTC. Protein product: CASSLPSAGTAYEQYF.

V gene TRBV19 combines with J gene TRBJ1-3; a weak D match, TRBD1 (6 bases). V was shortened by 3 bases and J by 6 bases, with 18 bases between the two germline ends. The germline CDR1 and CDR2 sequences are LNHDA and SQIVND (reference sequence). The CDR3 extends over 16 amino acids. The DNA for the CDR3 is TGTGCCAGTAGTATCTCCGGGACACTACACTCAAACACCATATATTTT. This translates into CASSISGTLHSNTIYF.

This chain links TRBV28 with TRBJ2-7; tentative D call: TRBD1 (6 bases). Trimming cost V 10 bases and J 3 bases, with 16 bases left between them. This CDR3 is built from 13 residues. CDR1 is MDHEN and CDR2 is SYDVKM in the germline V gene. In DNA, the CDR3 is TGTGCCACGAAATTAACAGGGAACTACGAGCAGTACTTC. Translation: CATKLTGNYEQYF.

This clone was seen more than once but under ten times. The CDR3 nucleotides read TGTGCCTGGAGTGCTCTGCCGGCCTACGAGCAGTACTTC. Translating gives CAWSALPAYEQYF. The chain joins TRBV30 to TRBJ2-7; D is unclear. Germline assignment: CDR1 GTSNPN and CDR2 SVGIG (reference sequence). Deletions cut 1 base from V and 2 bases from J, with 9 bases between. The CDR3 has 13 amino acids.

V gene TRBV19 combines with J gene TRBJ2-5, with 9 nucleotides matching TRBD1. The CDR3 has 14 residues. Germline V gene data show CDR1 as LNHDA and CDR2 as SQIVND (reference sequence). J was trimmed by 5 bases and V by 8 bases; bases with no gene match: 9. The CDR3 DNA follows: TGTGCCAGTTCGTACAGGGGGCTTTGGGAGACCCAGTACTTC. Protein sequence: CASSYRGLWETQYF.

This clone was counted only a few times. J is TRBJ2-1 and V is TRBV19, with TRBD2 as a possible D gene (7 bases). The V and J ends lost 7 bases and 0 bases respectively, with 13 bases between them. Per germline, CDR1 LNHDA and CDR2 SQIVND (reference sequence). The CDR3 is made up of 15 amino acids. The CDR3 protein is CASIAGADSYNEQFF. The DNA of the CDR3 is TGTGCCAGTATCGCGGGGGCCGACTCCTACAATGAGCAGTTCTTC.

In its sample, this clone was seen a few times. The chain uses TRBV4-1 and TRBJ1-1; weak D call: TRBD1 (6 bases). This CDR3 contains 16 residues. Germline V gene sequence: CDR1 MGHRA, CDR2 YSYEKL. Trimming cost V 0 bases and J 2 bases, with 13 bases left between them. CDR3 amino acids: CASSQDIRGANTEAFF. The CDR3 nucleotides are TGCGCCAGCAGCCAAGATATTCGGGGGGCAAACACTGAAGCTTTCTTT.

This chain uses TRBV30 with TRBJ2-5; TRBD2 matches 8 bases. This CDR3 is built from 14 residues. V shed 8 bases, J shed 5 bases, and the junction held 13 bases outside the gene matches. Germline loops: CDR1 GTSNPN, CDR2 SVGIG (reference sequence). Written as DNA, the CDR3 is TGTGCCGGCCAGGGCGGGAGGTCAGCTGAGACCCAGTACTTC. Protein product: CAGQGGRSAETQYF.

This clone came up a few times. The chain has TRBV7-8 and TRBJ1-1; TRBD1 is a possible D gene (6 bases). Trimming pared 1 base from V and 3 bases from J, leaving 18 bases between. Germline CDR1 and CDR2: SGHVS and FQNEAQ. The CDR3 is 17 residues long. CDR3 residues: CASSLGRGGKGDTEAFF. Written as DNA, the CDR3 is TGTGCCAGCAGCTTAGGAAGAGGGGGAAAGGGGGACACTGAAGCTTTCTTT.

This clone has a handful of counts. The chain is built from TRBV28 and TRBJ1-2; D remains unclear. The CDR3 has 18 amino acids. Germline CDR1 MDHEN, CDR2 SYDVKM. Trimming shortened V by 5 bases and J by 4 bases, and 26 bases separated the two germline ends. CDR3 protein: CASSPLDTRRPAGYGYTF. For the CDR3, the DNA is TGTGCCAGCAGTCCACTCGATACCCGGAGACCGGCCGGCTATGGCTACACCTTC.

The V and J genes are TRBV10-3 and TRBJ1-1; D is ambiguous. The CDR3 has 13 residues. Trimming took 10 bases from V and 0 from J, leaving 12 bases between them. CDR1 ENHRY and CDR2 SYGVKD come from the germline V gene. The CDR3, as DNA: TGTGCCACCCAGGACTTTTTGAACACTGAAGCTTTCTTT. This translates into CATQDFLNTEAFF.

This clone was counted a few times. The V and J genes are TRBV6-7 and TRBJ2-2, with a possible D match to TRBD2 (6 bases). TRBV6-7 is classed as an ORF, of uncertain function. The length of the CDR3 is 18 residues. Trimming took 2 bases from V and 3 from J, leaving 19 bases between them. CDR3 sequence: CASSYETRGGVYTGELFF. CDR3 sequence (DNA): TGTGCCAGCAGTTACGAGACCCGGGGAGGTGTCTACACCGGGGAGCTGTTTTTT.

This clone has more than one count but fewer than ten. The rearrangement uses TRBV7-2 and TRBJ2-3, with D possibly being TRBD2 (6 bases). The CDR3 is 14 residues long. Per germline, CDR1 SGHTA and CDR2 FQGNSA. Trimming removed 8 bases at V and 4 bases at J, with 16 bases between. The CDR3 loop is CASGGSIVSDTQYF. The CDR3 bases are TGTGCCAGCGGGGGGTCCATAGTGTCAGATACGCAGTATTTT.

This clone has more than one count but fewer than ten. The chain has TRBV7-2 and TRBJ2-5; 7 nucleotides match TRBD2. This CDR3 has 16 residues. V shed 5 bases, J shed 0 bases, and the junction held 9 bases outside the gene matches. Germline V gives CDR1 SGHTA, CDR2 FQGNSA. CDR3 protein: CASSANTGTNQETQYF. The CDR3 DNA follows: TGTGCCAGCAGCGCTAACACCGGGACTAACCAAGAGACCCAGTACTTC. Full variable domain (outside the CDR3, taken from reference TRBV7-2 and TRBJ2-5): GAGVSQSPSNKVTEKGKDVELRCDPISGHTALYWYRQSLGQGLEFLIYFQGNSAPDKSGLPSDRFSAERTGGSVSTLTIQRTQQEDSAVYLCASSANTGTNQETQYFGPGTRLLVL.

The CDR3 DNA is TGCGCCAGCAGCCAAGGTCCAAACTATGGCTACACCTTC. Translating it yields CASSQGPNYGYTF. J is TRBJ1-2 and V is TRBV4-1; D uncertain. The CDR3 has 13 amino acids. The V gene lost 1 base and the J gene lost 2 bases, with 5 bases spanning the gap. The germline gives CDR1 MGHRA, CDR2 YSYEKL.

This clone came up a few times. The chain has TRBV6-1 and TRBJ1-4, with D perhaps matching TRBD1 (5 bases). The V end was cut by 1 base, the J end by 4 bases, with 19 bases between. CDR3 length: 18 residues. From germline, CDR1 is MNHNS and CDR2 SASEGT. The chain's CDR3 is CASSEGLNRPYRNEKLFF. Written as DNA, the CDR3 is TGTGCCAGCAGTGAAGGTTTAAACAGGCCTTACCGTAATGAAAAACTGTTTTTT.

This clone has just a few counts. The rearrangement joins TRBV7-3 to TRBJ2-5, with D possibly being TRBD2 (6 bases). The CDR3 is made up of 17 amino acids. Deletions cut 5 bases from V and 5 bases from J, with 24 bases between. Germline CDR1 is SGHTA and CDR2 is FQGTGA. CDR3 nucleotide sequence: TGTGCCAGCAGCCCGAAAGGAGTGGGGGGTCAGCTGGAGACCCAGTACTTC. Protein product: CASSPKGVGGQLETQYF. Using reference TRBV7-3 and TRBJ2-5 for the parts outside the CDR3, the full variable domain is GAGVSQTPSNKVTEKGKYVELRCDPISGHTALYWYRQSLGQGPEFLIYFQGTGAADDSGLPNDRFFAVRPEGSVSTLKIQRTERGDSAVYLCASSPKGVGGQLETQYFGPGTRLLVL.

The chain combines TRBV5-5 with TRBJ1-2, with 7 bases matching TRBD1. V trimming: 4 bases; J trimming: 1 base; junction bases outside the gene matches: 7. Looked up from germline, CDR1 is SGHKS and CDR2 is YYEKEE (reference sequence). The CDR3 has 15 amino acids. The CDR3 nucleotides are TGTGCCAGCAGCGGGGCGACAGGGAATAACTATGGCTACACCTTC. Protein product: CASSGATGNNYGYTF.

The chain is built from TRBV19 and TRBJ2-6; TRBD1 is a possible D gene (5 bases). Deletions cut 7 bases from V and 4 bases from J, with 14 bases between. This CDR3 has 15 residues. CDR1 and CDR2 (germline): LNHDA, SQIVND (reference sequence). The CDR3 nucleotides read TGTGCCAGTACTGCTCTGGGGCGAGGGGCCAACGTCCTGACTTTC. It codes for CASTALGRGANVLTF.

The CDR3: CASSELRGPELFF. The CDR3 DNA is TGCGCCAGCAGTGAGTTAAGGGGCCCGGAGCTGTTTTTT. The chain has TRBV10-1 and TRBJ2-2; perhaps TRBD1 as D (5 bases). Germline CDR1 WNHNN, CDR2 SYGVQD (reference sequence). Between the trimmed V and J ends, which lost 1 base and 10 bases, there was a span of 10 bases. The CDR3 runs to 13 residues.